A single sample is the source of the 21 T cell receptor beta chains below, sequenced in a study of blood T cell repertoires in COVID-19. The protocol was immunoSEQ multiplex PCR, while the TCRdb copy is restricted to in-frame clones and leaves out a portion. This table has 55,000 to 80,000 clones, 65% to 80% appearing once. Sequences were obtained from peripheral blood. These receptors all come from a woman aged 80 or older with active or convalescent COVID-19.

The chain carries TRBV5-4 and TRBJ2-3; D gene unclear. The CDR3 is 14 amino acids. Germline V gives CDR1 SGHNT, CDR2 YYREEE (reference sequence). Trimming shortened V by 3 bases and J by 0 bases, and 8 bases separated the two germline ends. CDR3 DNA sequence: TGTGCCAGCAGCTCCGGAGCGAGCACAGATACGCAGTATTTT. Translation: CASSSGASTDTQYF.

The chain recombines TRBV30 with TRBJ1-6; TRBD1 matches 9 bases. The length of the CDR3 is 15 residues. The V and J ends lost 3 bases and 3 bases, in that order; junction bases with no gene match: 3. CDR1 and CDR2 from the germline V gene are GTSNPN and SVGIG (reference sequence). CDR3 in amino acids: CAWSGQGYYNSPLHF. For the CDR3, the DNA is TGTGCCTGGAGCGGACAGGGGTACTATAATTCACCCCTCCACTTT.

The genes are TRBV19 and TRBJ2-3; D unclear. Deletions cut 7 bases from V and 0 bases from J, with 11 bases between. CDR1 and CDR2 from the germline V gene are LNHDA and SQIVND (reference sequence). The CDR3 spans 14 residues. In DNA form, the CDR3 reads TGTGCCAGTAAAAGAGCGCAGAGCACAGATACGCAGTATTTT. This gives the protein CASKRAQSTDTQYF.

This chain joins TRBV27 and TRBJ1-2; D gene uncertain. Germline loops: CDR1 MNHEY, CDR2 SMNVEV (reference sequence). CDR3 length: 15 amino acids. V lost 6 bases to trimming and J lost 3 bases, with 17 bases between them. The CDR3 is CASSPNLRRDYGYTF. For the CDR3, the DNA is TGTGCCAGCAGCCCAAACTTACGGAGGGACTATGGCTACACCTTC.

This rearrangement joins TRBV10-3 to TRBJ2-2, with D possibly TRBD1 on 5 matching bases. Germline V gene lookup returns CDR1 ENHRY and CDR2 SYGVKD. The CDR3 length is 14 residues. The V end was cut by 3 bases, the J end by 5 bases, with 10 bases between. CDR3 DNA sequence: TGTGCCATCAGTGACCGGCCAGGGACCGGGGAGCTGTTTTTT. It specifies CAISDRPGTGELFF.

The chain couples TRBV14 to TRBJ1-4, with D possibly matching TRBD1 (5 bases). CDR3 length: 14 amino acids. Trimming pared 1 base from V and 8 bases from J, leaving 11 bases between. Germline loops: CDR1 SGHDN, CDR2 FVKESK. The CDR3: CASSQGQGNEKLFF. CDR3 nucleotide sequence: TGTGCCAGCAGCCAAGGCCAGGGCAACGAAAAACTGTTTTTT.

This rearrangement joins TRBV6-5 to TRBJ1-1, with 10 bases identical to TRBD1. Germline V gives CDR1 MNHEY, CDR2 SVGAGI. V was clipped by 7 bases and J by 3 bases; unmatched bases: 8. This CDR3 is built from 15 residues. CDR3 in amino acids: CASNRGQGVYTEAFF. CDR3 nucleotide sequence: TGTGCCAGCAACCGCGGACAGGGGGTTTACACTGAAGCTTTCTTT.

The chain uses TRBV4-2 and TRBJ1-3; D is perhaps TRBD1 (5 bases). The CDR3 is made up of 17 amino acids. The germline V gene has CDR1 LGHNA and CDR2 YNFKEQ. Trimming removed 0 bases at V and 0 bases at J, with 12 bases between. Written as DNA, the CDR3 is TGTGCCAGCAGCCAAGACGGGGGACCCTTCTCTGGAAACACCATATATTTT. This gives the protein CASSQDGGPFSGNTIYF.

Worth noting for this clone: This sample includes further DNA sequences coding for the same CDR3. CDR3: CSVEVGGGTEAFF. For the CDR3, the DNA is TGCAGCGTTGAAGTCGGGGGGGGCACTGAAGCTTTCTTT. The chain employs TRBV29-1 and TRBJ1-1; TRBD1 might be the D (5 bases). Germline V gene data show CDR1 as SQVTM and CDR2 as ANQGSEA. The CDR3 length is 13 residues. V was shortened by 1 base and J by 4 bases, with 10 bases between the two germline ends. The full variable domain, with the rest looked up from reference TRBV29-1 and TRBJ1-1, is SAVISQKPSRDICQRGTSLTIQCQVDSQVTMMFWYRQQPGQSLTLIATANQGSEATYESGFVIDKFPISRPNLTFSTLTVSNMSPEDSSIYLCSVEVGGGTEAFFGQGTRLTVV.

V and J are TRBV6-5 and TRBJ2-2; TRBD1 matches at 7 bases. CDR1 and CDR2 from the germline V gene are MNHEY and SVGAGI. V trimming: 0 bases; J trimming: 7 bases; junction bases outside the gene matches: 2. CDR3 length: 14 residues. The CDR3 spells CASSYSGDSGELFF. The CDR3 region has the DNA TGTGCCAGCAGTTACTCGGGGGACAGCGGGGAGCTGTTTTTT.

This rearrangement joins TRBV6-5 to TRBJ1-2; D is undetermined. Germline V gene sequence: CDR1 MNHEY, CDR2 SVGAGI. Trimming stripped 2 bases from V and 1 base from J, with 11 bases between. The CDR3 totals 15 residues. The CDR3 reads CASSYGSGSNYGYTF. DNA for the CDR3: TGTGCCAGCAGTTACGGGTCCGGGAGTAACTATGGCTACACCTTC.

DNA for the CDR3: TGCGCCAGCAGTGAAGACTCCCACGGGACCCAGTACTTC. It specifies CASSEDSHGTQYF. The V gene is TRBV10-1, the J gene TRBJ2-5; the D is unclear. Germline V gene data show CDR1 as WNHNN and CDR2 as SYGVQD (reference sequence). Trimming cost V 3 bases and J 7 bases, with 12 bases left between them. The CDR3 has 13 amino acids.

This clone was seen a handful of times. The chain links TRBV4-1 to TRBJ2-5, with 10 bases identical to TRBD2. Germline values: CDR1 MGHRA, CDR2 YSYEKL. CDR3 length equals 14 residues. V dropped 5 bases and J dropped 5; count of bases not matched to a gene: 5. The CDR3 reads CASSSTSGAETQYF. CDR3 DNA sequence: TGCGCCAGCAGCTCAACTAGCGGGGCGGAGACCCAGTACTTC.

V gene TRBV18 combines with J gene TRBJ1-3; D call uncertain. The CDR3 sequence is 11 residues long. Germline-derived CDR1 and CDR2 are KGHSH and LQKENI. V lost 3 bases to trimming and J lost 16 bases, with 13 bases between them. CDR3 loop: CASSPAGEIYF. The CDR3 nucleotides read TGTGCCAGCTCACCGGCTGGGGAGATTTATTTT.

The J gene is TRBJ1-1, the V gene TRBV6-4; a possible D gene is TRBD1 (5 bases). Germline values: CDR1 MRHNA, CDR2 SNTAGT. This CDR3 is 15 amino acids long. V was clipped by 5 bases and J by 6 bases, with 19 bases between them. This CDR3 is CASSSVLGPMAEAFF. CDR3 nucleotide sequence: TGTGCCAGCAGTTCAGTTCTGGGGCCGATGGCTGAAGCTTTCTTT.

The chain couples TRBV29-1 to TRBJ2-5, with TRBD2 matching over 7 bases. This CDR3 comprises 13 residues. V was pared by 2 bases and J by 5 bases, with 5 bases of the junction left unmatched. Germline CDR1 SQVTM, CDR2 ANQGSEA. The CDR3 bases are TGCAGCGTTGAATCCGGGCGGGGGGAGACCCAGTACTTC. Translating it yields CSVESGRGETQYF.

The rearrangement links TRBV11-2 to TRBJ2-3; unclear D gene. The CDR3 sequence is 12 residues long. Germline V gene data show CDR1 as SGHAT and CDR2 as FQNNGV. Trimming left V 5 bases short and J 6 bases short, with 9 bases between. In DNA, the CDR3 is TGTGCCAGCAGCCCGACCAGGGATACGCAGTATTTT. Its translation is CASSPTRDTQYF.

The V gene is TRBV7-8, the J gene TRBJ1-5; D ambiguous. This CDR3 has 14 residues. Germline values: CDR1 SGHVS, CDR2 FQNEAQ. V was trimmed by 6 bases and J by 4 bases, leaving 13 bases between them. The CDR3 spells CASSGDQRNQPQHF. CDR3 nucleotides: TGTGCCAGCAGTGGAGACCAGAGAAATCAGCCCCAGCATTTT. Filled out from reference TRBV7-8 and TRBJ1-5, the complete variable domain reads GAGVSQSPRYKVAKRGQDVALRCDPISGHVSLFWYQQALGQGPEFLTYFQNEAQLDKSGLPSDRFFAERPEGSVSTLKIQRTQQEDSAVYLCASSGDQRNQPQHFGDGTRLSIL.

The chain recombines TRBV12-3 or TRBV12-4 with TRBJ1-1; perhaps TRBD1 as D (6 bases). V was pared by 4 bases and J by 3 bases, with 9 bases between. The CDR3 spans 13 residues. The CDR3 sequence: CASSYGGHTEAFF. CDR3 in DNA: TGTGCCAGCAGTTATGGGGGCCACACTGAAGCTTTCTTT.

V gene TRBV9 combines with J gene TRBJ2-7; TRBD1 matches at 7 bases. Germline-derived CDR1 and CDR2 are SGDLS and YYNGEE. This CDR3 has 14 amino acids. V shed 4 bases, J shed 0 bases, and the junction held 4 bases outside the gene matches. This chain's CDR3 is CASSPRTGSYEQYF. DNA of the CDR3: TGTGCCAGCAGCCCCAGGACAGGCTCCTACGAGCAGTACTTC.

The rearrangement uses TRBV5-1 and TRBJ1-2; a weak D match, TRBD1 (6 bases). Trimming took 0 bases from V and 4 from J, leaving 13 bases between them. Germline CDR1 is SGHRS and CDR2 is YFSETQ. This CDR3 is 15 amino acids long. The CDR3 sequence: CASSLVSGATYGYTF. The CDR3 coding sequence is TGCGCCAGCAGCTTGGTTTCAGGGGCTACCTATGGCTACACCTTC. Full variable domain (rest looked up from reference TRBV5-1 and TRBJ1-2): KAGVTQTPRYLIKTRGQQVTLSCSPISGHRSVSWYQQTPGQGLQFLFEYFSETQRNKGNFPGRFSGRQFSNSRSEMNVSTLELGDSALYLCASSLVSGATYGYTFGSGTRLTVV.